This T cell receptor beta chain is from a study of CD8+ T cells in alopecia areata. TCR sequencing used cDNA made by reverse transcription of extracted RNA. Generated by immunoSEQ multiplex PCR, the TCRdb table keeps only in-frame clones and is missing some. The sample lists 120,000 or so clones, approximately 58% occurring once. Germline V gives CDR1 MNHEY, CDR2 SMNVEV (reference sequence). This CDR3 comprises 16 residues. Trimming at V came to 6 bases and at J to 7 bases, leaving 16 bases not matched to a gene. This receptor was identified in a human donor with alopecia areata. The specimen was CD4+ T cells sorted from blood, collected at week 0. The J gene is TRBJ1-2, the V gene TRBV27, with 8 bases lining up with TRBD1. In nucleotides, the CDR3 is TGTGCCAGCAGAGAACCCGGGACAGGCTTTAATGCTGGCTACACCTTC. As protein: CASREPGTGFNAGYTF.